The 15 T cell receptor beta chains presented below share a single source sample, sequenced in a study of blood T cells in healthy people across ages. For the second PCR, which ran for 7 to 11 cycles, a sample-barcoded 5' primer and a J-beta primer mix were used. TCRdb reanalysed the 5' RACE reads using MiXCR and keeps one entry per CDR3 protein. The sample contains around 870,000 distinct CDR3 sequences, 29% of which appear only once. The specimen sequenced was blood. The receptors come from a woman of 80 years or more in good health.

Here the CDR3 DNA reads TGCGCCAGCAGCTTGACGGGGGGCCGTAGTGAGCAGTTCTTC. The encoded protein is CASSLTGGRSEQFF. This rearrangement joins TRBV5-1 to TRBJ2-1, with D tentatively TRBD2 (7 bases). The length of the CDR3 is 14 residues. Germline V gene lookup returns CDR1 SGHRS and CDR2 YFSETQ. V was clipped by 1 base and J by 9 bases, with 14 bases between them.

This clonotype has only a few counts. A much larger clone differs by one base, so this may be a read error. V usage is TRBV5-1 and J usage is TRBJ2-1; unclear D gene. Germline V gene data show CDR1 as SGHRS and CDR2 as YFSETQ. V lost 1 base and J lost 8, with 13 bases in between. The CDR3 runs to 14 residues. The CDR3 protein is CASSLSMLQYEQFF. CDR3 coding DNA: TGCGCCAGCAGCTTGAGCATGCTTCAATATGAGCAGTTCTTC.

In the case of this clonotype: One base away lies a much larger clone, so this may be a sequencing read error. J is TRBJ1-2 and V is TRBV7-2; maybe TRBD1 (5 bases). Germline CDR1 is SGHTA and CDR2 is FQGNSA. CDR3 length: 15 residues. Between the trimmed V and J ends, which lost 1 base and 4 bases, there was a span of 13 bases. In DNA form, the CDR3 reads TGTGCCAGCAGCTTAGGACAGAGGGTAACCTATGGCTACACCTTC. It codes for CASSLGQRVTYGYTF.

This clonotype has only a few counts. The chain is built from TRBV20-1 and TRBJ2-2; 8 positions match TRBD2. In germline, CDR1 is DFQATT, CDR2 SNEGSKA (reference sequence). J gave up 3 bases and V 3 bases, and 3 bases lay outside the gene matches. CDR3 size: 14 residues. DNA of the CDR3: TGCAGTGCTAGGAAGCGGGGGTACACCGGGGAGCTGTTTTTT. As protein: CSARKRGYTGELFF.

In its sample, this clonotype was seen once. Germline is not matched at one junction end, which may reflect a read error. The CDR3 DNA reads as TGTGCCAGCAGTGACCGGGACAGAGCTAACTATGGCTGCACCTTC. Its protein is CASSDRDRANYGCTF. J is TRBJ1-2 and V is TRBV6-2 or TRBV6-3; TRBD1 aligns across 7 bases. There are 15 residues in the CDR3. Per the germline V gene, CDR1 is MNHEY and CDR2 is SVGEGT.

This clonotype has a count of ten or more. The CDR3 here is CASSETGLGKNIQYF. The CDR3 nucleotides read TGCGCCAGCAGTGAGACGGGGCTAGGCAAAAACATTCAGTACTTC. J is TRBJ2-4 and V is TRBV10-2; the D call may be TRBD1 or TRBD2 (5 bases each). This CDR3 region has 15 residues. V was trimmed by 2 bases and J by 3 bases, leaving 11 bases between them. Germline assignment: CDR1 WSHSY and CDR2 SAAADI.

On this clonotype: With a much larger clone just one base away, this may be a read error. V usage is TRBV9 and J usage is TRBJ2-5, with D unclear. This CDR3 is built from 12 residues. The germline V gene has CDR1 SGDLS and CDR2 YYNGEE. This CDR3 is CARSDGRGVQYF. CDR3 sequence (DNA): TGTGCCCGCAGCGACGGCCGTGGCGTGCAGTACTTC.

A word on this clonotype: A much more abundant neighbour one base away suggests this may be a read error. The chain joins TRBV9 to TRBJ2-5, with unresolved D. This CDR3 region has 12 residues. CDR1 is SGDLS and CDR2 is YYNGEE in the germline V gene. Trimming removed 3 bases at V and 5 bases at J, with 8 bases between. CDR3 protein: CASSAQVETQYF. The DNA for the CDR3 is TGTGCCAGCAGCGCCCAGGTGGAGACCCAGTACTTC.

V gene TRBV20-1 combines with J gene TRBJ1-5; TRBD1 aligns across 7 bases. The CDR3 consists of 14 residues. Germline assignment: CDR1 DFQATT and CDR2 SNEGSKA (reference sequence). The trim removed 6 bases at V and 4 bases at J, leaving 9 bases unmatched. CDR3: CSAPDRSPNQPQHF. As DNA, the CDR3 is TGCAGTGCCCCGGACAGGTCTCCGAATCAGCCCCAGCATTTT.

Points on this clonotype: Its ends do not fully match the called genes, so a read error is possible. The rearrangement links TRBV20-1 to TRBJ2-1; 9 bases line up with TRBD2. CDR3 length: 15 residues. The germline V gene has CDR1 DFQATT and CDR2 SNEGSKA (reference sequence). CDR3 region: CSASKRGDKYNEQFF. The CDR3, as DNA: TGCAGTGCTAGCAAGCGGGGGGATAAATACAACGAGCAGTTCTTC.

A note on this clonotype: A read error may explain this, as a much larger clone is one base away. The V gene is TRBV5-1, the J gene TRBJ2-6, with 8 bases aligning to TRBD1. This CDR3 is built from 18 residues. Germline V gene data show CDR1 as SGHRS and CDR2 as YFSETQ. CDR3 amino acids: CVSSLASQGARGANVLTF. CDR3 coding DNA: TGCGTCAGCAGCTTGGCGTCTCAGGGGGCGCGGGGGGCCAACGTCCTGACTTTC.

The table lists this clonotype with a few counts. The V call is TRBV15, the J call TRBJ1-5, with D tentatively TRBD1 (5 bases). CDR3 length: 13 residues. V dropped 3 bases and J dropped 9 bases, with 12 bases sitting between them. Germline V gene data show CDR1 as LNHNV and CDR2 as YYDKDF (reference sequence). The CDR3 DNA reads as TGTGCCACCAGCAGCGGGGCCCTTGGGCCCCAGCATTTT. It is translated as CATSSGALGPQHF.

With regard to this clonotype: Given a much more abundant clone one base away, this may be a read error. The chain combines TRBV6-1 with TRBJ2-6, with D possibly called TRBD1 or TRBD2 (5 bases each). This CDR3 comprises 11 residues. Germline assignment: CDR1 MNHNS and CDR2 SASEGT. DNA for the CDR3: TGTGCCCCGCCCGGGGCCAACGTCCTGATTTTC. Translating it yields CAPPGANVLIF.

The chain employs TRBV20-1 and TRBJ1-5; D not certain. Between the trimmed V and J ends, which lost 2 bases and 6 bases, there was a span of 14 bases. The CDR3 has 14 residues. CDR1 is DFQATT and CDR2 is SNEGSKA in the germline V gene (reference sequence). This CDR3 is CSARTEAPGQPQHF. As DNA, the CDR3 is TGCAGTGCTAGAACAGAGGCCCCCGGTCAGCCCCAGCATTTT.

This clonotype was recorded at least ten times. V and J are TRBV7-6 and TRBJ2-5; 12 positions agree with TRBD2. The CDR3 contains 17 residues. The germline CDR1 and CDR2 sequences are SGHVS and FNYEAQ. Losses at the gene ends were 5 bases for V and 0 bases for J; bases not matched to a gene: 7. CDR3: CASSLRLAGANQETQYF. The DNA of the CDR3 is TGTGCCAGCAGCCTTAGACTAGCGGGGGCCAACCAAGAGACCCAGTACTTC.